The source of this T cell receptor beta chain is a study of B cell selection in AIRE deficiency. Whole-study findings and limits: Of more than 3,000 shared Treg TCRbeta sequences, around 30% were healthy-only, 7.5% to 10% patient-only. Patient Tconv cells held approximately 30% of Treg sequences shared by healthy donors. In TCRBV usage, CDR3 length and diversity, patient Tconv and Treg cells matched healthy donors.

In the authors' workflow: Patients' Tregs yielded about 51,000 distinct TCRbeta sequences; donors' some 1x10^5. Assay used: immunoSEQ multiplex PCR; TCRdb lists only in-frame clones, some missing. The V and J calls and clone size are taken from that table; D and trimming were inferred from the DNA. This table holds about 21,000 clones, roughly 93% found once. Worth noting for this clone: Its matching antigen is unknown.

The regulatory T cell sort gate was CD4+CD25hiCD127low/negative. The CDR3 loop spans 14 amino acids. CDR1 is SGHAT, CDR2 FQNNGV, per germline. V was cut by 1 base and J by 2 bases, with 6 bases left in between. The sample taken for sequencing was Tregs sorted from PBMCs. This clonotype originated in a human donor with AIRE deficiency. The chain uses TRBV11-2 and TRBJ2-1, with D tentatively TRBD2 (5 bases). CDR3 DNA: TGTGCCAGCAGCTTAGGACTAACCTACAATGAGCAGTTCTTC. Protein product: CASSLGLTYNEQFF.